This record looks at one T cell receptor beta chain sequence and its context. Its antigen is still unknown. This sample stems from a study of OX40 agonist ivuxolimab in advanced cancers. Whole-study results and caveats: The CD4+ and CD8+ T cells in the blood had expanded clonally by week 6 at 0.1 to 3.0 mg/kg.

Between the trimmed V and J ends, which lost 9 bases and 5 bases, there was a span of 14 bases. Germline V gives CDR1 LNHDA, CDR2 SQIVND (reference sequence). This CDR3 is 13 amino acids long. The data were produced by immunoSEQ multiplex PCR, yet TCRdb's version contains in-frame clones alone and is incomplete. The table records 50,000 to 85,000 clones, roughly 87% of them present only once. This specimen consisted of CD4+ or CD8+ T cells sorted from blood, obtained in a trial of the OX40 agonist ivuxolimab. This TCR was recovered from an adult with an advanced solid tumor such as melanoma, head and neck, liver or kidney cancer. The chain has TRBV19 and TRBJ2-1; no reliable D call. The DNA of the CDR3 is TGTGCCAGCCGCGGCCTGATTCACAATGAGCAGTTCTTC. Its translation is CASRGLIHNEQFF.